Below are 26 T cell receptor beta chains sequenced from a single sample in a study of blood T cells in healthy people across ages. A second 7 to 11 cycle PCR used barcoded and J-beta primers. Using its own MiXCR run on the 5' RACE reads, TCRdb lists one record per CDR3 protein. This table holds around 710,000 distinct CDR3 sequences, roughly 45% found once. The sample taken for sequencing was blood. The receptors originated from a woman aged 55-75 years in good health.

The J gene is TRBJ2-5, the V gene TRBV18; D possibly corresponds to TRBD1 (6 bases). The ends were cut back, 3 bases at V and 11 bases at J, with 19 bases in the middle. Germline CDR1 and CDR2: KGHSH and LQKENI. The CDR3 is 14 amino acids. The DNA for the CDR3 is TGTGCCAGCTCACCGACAGGCGCAAGGAAGGAGCAGTACTTC. Translation gives CASSPTGARKEQYF.

Only a few counts were recorded for this clonotype. V and J are TRBV2 and TRBJ1-1; no clear D. Trimming took 4 bases from V and 11 from J, leaving 11 bases between them. Germline V gives CDR1 SNHLY, CDR2 FYNNEI. The CDR3 contains 11 residues. The CDR3 region is CASSAEEAAFF. Written as DNA, the CDR3 is TGTGCCAGCAGTGCGGAGGAGGCGGCTTTCTTT.

The chain uses TRBV5-1 and TRBJ2-3, with D tentatively TRBD1 (6 bases). CDR1 SGHRS and CDR2 YFSETQ come from the germline V gene. The CDR3 has 17 residues. V lost 0 bases, J lost 5 bases, and 19 bases lay in between. The CDR3 sequence: CASSLVLQGGVGDTQYF. The CDR3 DNA reads as TGCGCCAGCAGCTTGGTTCTACAGGGTGGAGTTGGAGATACGCAGTATTTT.

The chain couples TRBV10-3 to TRBJ1-4; 7 bases fit TRBD1. V gave up 6 bases and J gave up 7 bases; unmatched junction bases: 5. The germline V gene encodes CDR1 ENHRY and CDR2 SYGVKD. CDR3 length: 13 residues. This CDR3 is CAISRGYGEKLFF. CDR3 DNA: TGTGCCATCAGCAGGGGGTATGGTGAAAAACTGTTTTTT.

The sample holds a few counts of this clonotype. The chain employs TRBV6-2 or TRBV6-3 and TRBJ2-1; TRBD2 aligns across 11 bases. CDR3 length: 15 amino acids. Germline trimming cut 2 bases from V and 5 bases from J; bases unmatched to any gene: 2. CDR1 is MNHEY, CDR2 SVGEGT, per germline. This CDR3 is CASSYTLAGDNEQFF. CDR3 DNA: TGTGCCAGCAGTTACACACTAGCGGGGGACAATGAGCAGTTCTTC.

Note on this clonotype: The conserved phenylalanine or tryptophan is not found at the CDR3 terminus, so this likely reflects a read error. V and J are TRBV12-3 or TRBV12-4 and TRBJ2-1; 10 bases agree with TRBD1. The CDR3 sequence is 15 residues long. The J segment lost 6 bases and the V segment lost 5 bases, leaving 7 bases of the junction unmatched. This CDR3 is CASSGTGQGSNEQFS. CDR3 DNA: TGTGCCAGCAGTGGAACGGGACAGGGGTCCAATGAGCAGTTCTCC.

This sequence joins TRBV29-1 and TRBJ2-2; D not resolved. The CDR3 has 12 amino acids. Germline V gene data show CDR1 as SQVTM and CDR2 as ANQGSEA. V lost 6 bases and J lost 3, with 8 bases in between. DNA for the CDR3: TGCAGCGTCCAGACTGACACCGGGGAGCTGTTTTTT. Its translation: CSVQTDTGELFF.

The rearrangement joins TRBV19 to TRBJ2-7; the D is unclear. The CDR3 has 15 amino acids. V was pared by 4 bases and J by 3 bases, with 16 bases between. CDR1 LNHDA and CDR2 SQIVND come from the germline V gene (reference sequence). The CDR3 sequence is CASSKAQNDGYEQYF. The CDR3 nucleotides are TGTGCCAGTAGTAAGGCACAGAACGATGGCTACGAGCAGTACTTC.

The chain has TRBV7-2 and TRBJ2-5; 7 bases are a match to TRBD2. V shed 8 bases and J 11 bases; nucleotides not matched to a gene: 14. Per germline, CDR1 SGHTA and CDR2 FQGNSA. The CDR3 is made up of 13 amino acids. The chain's CDR3 is CASRTSVFNEQYF. CDR3 DNA: TGTGCCAGCCGCACTAGCGTTTTCAATGAGCAGTACTTC.

This clonotype was seen at least ten times. The gene calls are TRBV29-1 and TRBJ2-1; 7 nucleotides align to TRBD1. CDR1 and CDR2 from the germline V gene are SQVTM and ANQGSEA. Trimming removed 4 bases from V and 7 bases from J; junction bases left unmatched: 4. This CDR3 region has 12 residues. The chain's CDR3 is CSVARGRNEQFF. In nucleotides, the CDR3 is TGCAGCGTTGCCAGGGGGAGAAATGAGCAGTTCTTC.

V usage is TRBV10-3 and J usage is TRBJ2-2; 8 nucleotides line up with TRBD2. CDR1 and CDR2 (germline): ENHRY, SYGVKD. The trim removed 0 bases at V and 1 base at J, leaving 1 base unmatched. This CDR3 contains 16 residues. The CDR3, as DNA: TGTGCCATCAGTGAGTCGGGACTAGGGAACACCGGGGAGCTGTTTTTT. Protein sequence: CAISESGLGNTGELFF.

In its sample, this clonotype was seen many times. The chain joins TRBV24-1 to TRBJ2-3; D gene ambiguous. Per germline, CDR1 KGHDR and CDR2 SFDVKD. V lost 4 bases and J 7 bases, leaving 11 bases between the germline ends. The CDR3 has 13 residues. CDR3 coding DNA: TGTGCCACCAGTGACCCCCCGCGGAATACGCAGTATTTT. This codes for CATSDPPRNTQYF.

This clonotype was observed a handful of times. V usage is TRBV7-6 and J usage is TRBJ2-5; D is possibly TRBD1 (8 bases). The ends were cut back, 5 bases at V and 4 bases at J, with 17 bases in the middle. The length of the CDR3 is 15 residues. Germline CDR1 SGHVS, CDR2 FNYEAQ. CDR3 amino acids: CASSPGQGGGETQYF. For the CDR3, the DNA is TGTGCCAGCAGCCCAGGACAGGGAGGGGGAGAGACCCAGTACTTC.

This clonotype was counted a few times. The chain employs TRBV7-8 and TRBJ1-2, with 9 bases identical to TRBD1. J was trimmed by 6 bases and V by 3 bases; bases with no gene match: 8. Germline lookup yields CDR1 SGHVS and CDR2 FQNEAQ. There are 15 residues in the CDR3. In nucleotides, the CDR3 is TGTGCCAGCAGCTTGGTTTGGGACAGGGCCAATGGCTACACCTTC. As protein: CASSLVWDRANGYTF.

This clonotype showed up just a few times. The V gene is TRBV20-1, the J gene TRBJ2-5; D might be TRBD2 (7 bases). V was pared by 3 bases and J by 5 bases, with 19 bases between. Germline V gene sequence: CDR1 DFQATT, CDR2 SNEGSKA (reference sequence). The CDR3 sequence is 15 residues long. CDR3: CSARGRGGLVETQYF. CDR3 DNA: TGCAGTGCTAGGGGGAGGGGGGGGTTAGTTGAGACCCAGTACTTC.

This chain uses TRBV10-3 with TRBJ2-5; possibly TRBD1 or TRBD2 for D (5 bases each). Germline CDR1 ENHRY, CDR2 SYGVKD. The CDR3 has 13 residues. Between the trimmed V and J ends, which lost 4 bases and 11 bases, there was a span of 17 bases. CDR3 bases: TGTGCCATCAGTGGGGGACCTCAGAGGGAGCAGTACTTC. Its translation is CAISGGPQREQYF.

V gene TRBV20-1 combines with J gene TRBJ2-3; D not certain. The germline V and J ends were trimmed by 6 bases and 2 bases, with 18 bases remaining between them. The CDR3 consists of 15 residues. Per the germline V gene, CDR1 is DFQATT and CDR2 is SNEGSKA (reference sequence). The CDR3 sequence: CSARDMLGYTDTQYF. The CDR3 DNA reads as TGCAGTGCCCGAGATATGCTGGGATACACAGATACGCAGTATTTT.

The chain is built from TRBV3-1 and TRBJ2-1, with TRBD2 matching 8 bases. CDR1 and CDR2 (germline): LGHDT, YNNKEL (reference sequence). With V trimmed by 8 bases and J by 5 bases, 8 bases remained unmatched. The CDR3 covers 14 residues. CDR3 amino acids: CASGFTSGDNEQFF. Here the CDR3 DNA reads TGTGCCAGCGGCTTCACTAGCGGAGACAATGAGCAGTTCTTC.

With regard to this clonotype: A much larger clonotype is one base distant, so this may be a read error. The CDR3 sequence is CASSEAGLAGKETQFF. Here the CDR3 DNA reads TGTGCCAGCAGCGAGGCGGGACTAGCGGGAAAGGAGACCCAGTTCTTC. This rearrangement joins TRBV7-9 to TRBJ2-1; 13 bases are a match to TRBD2. Losses at the gene ends were 5 bases for V and 13 bases for J; bases not matched to a gene: 14. There are 16 residues in the CDR3. Per the germline V gene, CDR1 is SEHNR and CDR2 is FQNEAQ (reference sequence).

This CDR3 is CSARDRGGRLSDIQYF. The CDR3 DNA follows: TGCAGTGCTAGAGATCGGGGCGGGAGGCTCAGCGACATTCAGTACTTC. The chain employs TRBV20-1 and TRBJ2-7; 8 nucleotides line up with TRBD2. The J call may be faulty, since TRBJ2-4 better matches the DNA end. The CDR3 is 16 residues long. Looked up from germline, CDR1 is DFQATT and CDR2 is SNEGSKA (reference sequence).

This clonotype was counted between two and nine times. The chain links TRBV7-8 to TRBJ2-1; D is possibly TRBD1 (6 bases). CDR3 size: 15 residues. Germline V lookup: CDR1 SGHVS, CDR2 FQNEAQ. Trimming took off 0 bases at V and 7 bases at J, with 13 bases between the two ends. The DNA for the CDR3 is TGTGCCAGCAGCTTAGCAGGGGGTTATTGGAATGAGCAGTTCTTC. It encodes CASSLAGGYWNEQFF.

The chain is built from TRBV7-2 and TRBJ1-4; 8 bases fit TRBD1. The CDR3 spans 14 residues. Unmatched junction bases numbered 0, after V lost 1 base and J lost 5 bases. From germline, CDR1 is SGHTA and CDR2 FQGNSA. CDR3: CASSLGDRNEKLFF. CDR3 in DNA: TGTGCCAGCAGCTTAGGGGACAGGAATGAAAAACTGTTTTTT.

Worth noting for this clonotype: One base away lies a much larger clone, so this may be a sequencing read error. The J gene is TRBJ1-2, the V gene TRBV10-3, with D possibly TRBD1 on 5 matching bases. CDR1 and CDR2 from the germline V gene are ENHRY and SYGVKD. The CDR3 contains 12 residues. The V end was cut by 5 bases, the J end by 7 bases, with 11 bases between. The CDR3 nucleotides read TGTGCCATCAGTAACGGGGACGGTGGCTACACCTTC. Protein: CAISNGDGGYTF.

This clonotype was observed many times. The chain joins TRBV12-3 or TRBV12-4 to TRBJ2-6; D is ambiguous. The CDR3 is 15 residues long. V lost 0 bases to trimming and J lost 0 bases, with 3 bases between them. The CDR3 spells CASSLALSGANVLTF. DNA for the CDR3: TGTGCCAGCAGTTTAGCCCTCTCTGGGGCCAACGTCCTGACTTTC.

The genes are TRBV7-3 and TRBJ2-4; TRBD1 is a possible D gene (5 bases). The CDR3 contains 14 residues. CDR1 and CDR2 (germline): SGHTA, FQGTGA. V gave up 2 bases and J gave up 8 bases, with 13 bases separating them. DNA for the CDR3: TGTGCCAGCAGCTTAGCGGCAGGGCAGGACATTCAGTACTTC. The encoded protein is CASSLAAGQDIQYF.

This clonotype has a handful of counts. V gene TRBV28 combines with J gene TRBJ2-7; no clear D. Trimming took off 2 bases at V and 1 base at J, with 12 bases between the two ends. From germline, CDR1 is MDHEN and CDR2 SYDVKM. The CDR3 is 15 amino acids. The CDR3 sequence is CASSLGRLLSYEQYF. In DNA, the CDR3 is TGTGCCAGCAGTTTAGGTCGGCTCTTGTCCTACGAGCAGTACTTC.